A single sample is the source of the 14 T cell receptor beta chains below, sequenced in a study of blood T cell repertoires in COVID-19. Sequencing was performed with immunoSEQ multiplex PCR; in TCRdb, only in-frame clones are kept and a portion is missing. In the table there are some 530,000 clones, approximately 83% of which are singletons. The material sequenced was peripheral blood. Receptors originate from a human donor in a cohort sampled during active COVID-19.

The chain employs TRBV4-1 and TRBJ2-3; 7 positions match TRBD2. The CDR3 consists of 17 residues. Germline values: CDR1 MGHRA, CDR2 YSYEKL. Trimming cost V 1 base and J 4 bases; bases outside gene matches: 11. The CDR3 DNA follows: TGCGCCAGCAGCCAAGGTCCCCTAGGGAGGGCCCCAGATACGCAGTATTTT. Translating it yields CASSQGPLGRAPDTQYF.

The chain couples TRBV6-5 to TRBJ1-1, with 7 bases matching TRBD1. The CDR3 runs 14 residues. V dropped 4 bases and J dropped 1; count of bases not matched to a gene: 3. Germline V gene data show CDR1 as MNHEY and CDR2 as SVGAGI. The DNA for the CDR3 is TGTGCCAGCAGTTTTACAGGGGAGAACACTGAAGCTTTCTTT. Its translation is CASSFTGENTEAFF.

The chain is built from TRBV3-1 (or the pseudogene TRBV3-2) and TRBJ1-4; 9 nucleotides agree with TRBD1. The CDR3 covers 14 residues. Germline V lookup: CDR1 LGHDT, CDR2 YNNKEL (reference sequence). V lost 1 base to trimming and J lost 7 bases; unmatched junction nucleotides: 1. The chain's CDR3 is CASSQGTGAEKLFF. The CDR3 coding sequence is TGTGCCAGCAGCCAAGGGACAGGGGCTGAAAAACTGTTTTTT.

Concerning this clone: The sample holds other DNA sequences that translate to the same CDR3. V gene TRBV5-1 combines with J gene TRBJ2-5; perhaps TRBD1 as D (6 bases). The CDR3 contains 14 residues. The V gene's germline CDR1 is SGHRS and CDR2 YFSETQ. V gave up 0 bases and J gave up 5 bases, with 11 bases separating them. The CDR3 is CASSLGQVGETQYF. CDR3 coding DNA: TGCGCCAGCAGCTTGGGACAGGTGGGGGAGACCCAGTACTTC.

The chain combines TRBV7-9 with TRBJ2-7; tentatively, D is TRBD1 (5 bases). V dropped 4 bases and J dropped 5 bases, with 12 bases sitting between them. This CDR3 comprises 13 residues. The germline CDR1 and CDR2 sequences are SEHNR and FQNEAQ (reference sequence). CDR3 nucleotide sequence: TGTGCCAGCAGCTGGACGGCAGGGAACGAGCAGTACTTC. Translating gives CASSWTAGNEQYF.

This clone came up once. V usage is TRBV30 and J usage is TRBJ2-1; 7 positions agree with TRBD2. CDR3 length: 16 residues. Germline V gene data show CDR1 as GTSNPN and CDR2 as SVGIG (reference sequence). Losses at the gene ends were 5 bases for V and 0 bases for J; bases not matched to a gene: 10. CDR3 protein: CAWRTRGAGSYNEQFF. CDR3 in DNA: TGTGCCTGGCGGACTAGAGGGGCGGGCTCCTACAATGAGCAGTTCTTC.

This clone occurred a few times. The V call is TRBV5-1, the J call TRBJ2-1, with TRBD2 as a possible D gene (5 bases). CDR1 and CDR2 (germline): SGHRS, YFSETQ. The CDR3 consists of 15 residues. V shed 4 bases and J shed 4 bases, with 15 bases lying between them. The CDR3 region has the DNA TGCGCCAGCAGCCGTAAACTAGTGGGTTACAATGAGCAGTTCTTC. The encoded protein is CASSRKLVGYNEQFF.

In this sample, this clone turned up a few times. The chain is built from TRBV30 and TRBJ2-3; 7 bases are a match to TRBD2. Germline CDR1 is GTSNPN and CDR2 is SVGIG (reference sequence). Germline trimming cut 7 bases from V and 2 bases from J; bases unmatched to any gene: 9. CDR3 length: 14 amino acids. CDR3 loop: CASEAGLSTDTQYF. As DNA, the CDR3 is TGTGCCTCGGAAGCGGGACTTTCCACAGATACGCAGTATTTT.

The V call is TRBV15, the J call TRBJ1-2; D may be TRBD1 (5 bases). The germline gives CDR1 LNHNV, CDR2 YYDKDF (reference sequence). This CDR3 region has 18 residues. Trimming stripped 0 bases from V and 4 bases from J, with 21 bases between. Here the CDR3 DNA reads TGTGCCACCAGCAGAGATCAAGGGGTGAGCAGGATCTCCTATGGCTACACCTTC. Its protein product is CATSRDQGVSRISYGYTF.

This clone has just one count. The chain couples TRBV5-6 to TRBJ1-1, with D perhaps TRBD1 (5 bases). CDR3 length: 17 residues. CDR1 and CDR2 (germline): SGHDT, YYEEEE. The V gene lost 2 bases and the J gene lost 6 bases, with 23 bases spanning the gap. The chain's CDR3 is CASSFLSPPQGYSEAFF. The DNA for the CDR3 is TGTGCCAGCAGCTTTCTTTCCCCTCCTCAGGGCTATTCTGAAGCTTTCTTT.

V usage is TRBV4-1 and J usage is TRBJ2-1; tentatively, D is TRBD2 (6 bases). Trimming pared 4 bases from V and 4 bases from J, leaving 20 bases between. CDR3 size: 17 residues. The germline CDR1 and CDR2 sequences are MGHRA and YSYEKL. For the CDR3, the DNA is TGCGCCAGCAGCCCCCTGGGTGGACGGGGGATTTACAATGAGCAGTTCTTC. Translation: CASSPLGGRGIYNEQFF.

As DNA, the CDR3 is TGTGCCAGCCGGGACAGGCTAGAGGATGAGCAGTTCTTC. This sequence encodes CASRDRLEDEQFF. The chain links TRBV7-9 to TRBJ2-1; 8 bases are a match to TRBD1. The CDR3 sequence is 13 residues long. Losses at the gene ends were 8 bases for V and 8 bases for J; bases not matched to a gene: 8. Germline V gives CDR1 SEHNR, CDR2 FQNEAQ (reference sequence).

The chain recombines TRBV3-1 (or the pseudogene TRBV3-2) with TRBJ2-7; 10 bases are a match to TRBD1. The V gene's germline CDR1 is LGHDT and CDR2 YNNKEL (reference sequence). V lost 9 bases, J lost 7 bases, and 9 bases stayed unmatched. The CDR3 is made up of 13 amino acids. The CDR3 here is CASKGQGVREQYF. For the CDR3, the DNA is TGTGCCAGTAAAGGACAGGGGGTGCGTGAGCAGTACTTC.

This clone was counted between two and nine times. V is TRBV10-1 and J is TRBJ1-1; 7 nucleotides match TRBD1. Losses at the gene ends were 6 bases for V and 0 bases for J; bases not matched to a gene: 1. The CDR3 is made up of 13 amino acids. The germline V gene has CDR1 WNHNN and CDR2 SYGVQD (reference sequence). CDR3 DNA sequence: TGCGCCAGCAGCGGGACAGTGAACACTGAAGCTTTCTTT. Encoded protein: CASSGTVNTEAFF.